The entry that follows covers one TCR beta chain sequence. This entry belongs to a study of control samples from healthy donors and cancer patients. Assay: immunoSEQ multiplex PCR; the TCRdb copy retains only in-frame clones and omits some. Among fewer than 90,000 clones listed, around nine tenths were seen once. The CDR3 runs to 13 residues. The germline V gene encodes CDR1 GTSNPN and CDR2 SVGIG (reference sequence). Trimming shortened V by 2 bases and J by 4 bases, and 8 bases separated the two germline ends. The chain is built from TRBV30 and TRBJ2-2, with a tentative D call TRBD2 (5 bases). Sequenced: PBMCs. This TCR was recovered from a woman aged 55-70 years with head and neck cancer. The DNA for the CDR3 is TGTGCCTGGAGTCCAACTAGCACCGGGGAGCTGTTTTTT. It yields the protein CAWSPTSTGELFF.